This T cell receptor beta chain was obtained from a study of T cells in narcolepsy. Findings and limits, study-wide: Same-patient CSF and blood CD4+ T cell clonotypes included HCRT-specific and TRIB2-specific autoreactive ones.

Trimming left V 2 bases short and J 7 bases short, with 14 bases between. From germline, CDR1 is MNHEY and CDR2 SVGAGI. This CDR3 contains 15 residues. A note on this clone: Its antigen is undetermined.

Sequencing was performed with immunoSEQ multiplex PCR; in TCRdb, only in-frame clones are kept and a portion is missing. Of fewer than 35,000 clones in the sample, around 79% were seen once. The TCR was taken from a human donor with narcolepsy. Source material: CD45RA- memory CD4+ T cells from PBMCs. This chain connects TRBV6-5 to TRBJ2-2; D possibly corresponds to TRBD2 (5 bases). The CDR3 sequence is CASSYGGSTGGELFF. In DNA form, the CDR3 reads TGTGCCAGCAGTTACGGCGGGTCAACGGGCGGGGAGCTGTTTTTT.